The 30 T cell receptor beta chains in this list originate from one sample, sequenced in a study of neurological immune-mediated disorders. TCRdb re-derived calls from the 5' RACE reads in MiXCR, one entry per CDR3 protein. The sample contains 60,000 or so distinct CDR3 sequences, 3% to 4% of which appear only once. Material for sequencing was PBMCs. Receptors originate from a woman aged 60-75 years with multiple sclerosis.

About this clonotype itself: A much bigger clone sits one base away, suggesting this may be a read error. The chain couples TRBV7-9 to TRBJ1-1, with D possibly TRBD1 on 5 matching bases. The CDR3 is 12 amino acids. Germline V gene data show CDR1 as SEHNR and CDR2 as FQNEAQ (reference sequence). Trimming pared 5 bases from V and 7 bases from J, leaving 11 bases between. CDR3 sequence: CASSIGHIEAFF. The CDR3, as DNA: TGTGCCAGCAGCATCGGACATATTGAAGCTTTCTTT.

In this sample, this clonotype turned up many times. The V and J genes are TRBV5-1 and TRBJ2-2; D remains unclear. Germline-derived CDR1 and CDR2 are SGHRS and YFSETQ. V was trimmed by 4 bases and J by 0 bases, leaving 13 bases between them. CDR3 length equals 16 residues. CDR3 in DNA: TGCGCCAGCAGCGGGATCGACCACACGAACACCGGGGAGCTGTTTTTT. Its translation: CASSGIDHTNTGELFF. The complete variable domain, with remaining parts taken from reference TRBV5-1 and TRBJ2-2, reads KAGVTQTPRYLIKTRGQQVTLSCSPISGHRSVSWYQQTPGQGLQFLFEYFSETQRNKGNFPGRFSGRQFSNSRSEMNVSTLELGDSALYLCASSGIDHTNTGELFFGEGSRLTVL.

This clonotype was observed many times. The J gene is TRBJ1-1, the V gene TRBV12-3 or TRBV12-4; perhaps TRBD1 as D (5 bases). V shed 3 bases and J shed 2 bases, with 7 bases lying between them. The CDR3 covers 13 residues. The CDR3 coding sequence is TGTGCCAGCAGTTTTGGGGCAAACACTGAAGCTTTCTTT. Translation: CASSFGANTEAFF.

This clonotype was seen many times. V usage is TRBV29-1 and J usage is TRBJ2-1, with 12 bases that match TRBD2. After removal of 6 bases from V and 7 bases from J, the junction contained 10 bases not matched to a gene. The CDR3 is 15 amino acids. Germline V CDR1 and CDR2: SQVTM, ANQGSEA. The CDR3 coding sequence is TGCAGCGTGCCTCCGGGACTAGCGGGTGGGAATGAGCAGTTCTTC. It specifies CSVPPGLAGGNEQFF.

This clonotype was detected ten times or more. The gene calls are TRBV9 and TRBJ2-1; D perhaps matches TRBD1 (5 bases). V lost 3 bases to trimming and J lost 4 bases, with 8 bases between them. The CDR3 sequence is 13 residues long. Per germline, CDR1 SGDLS and CDR2 YYNGEE. In DNA, the CDR3 is TGTGCCAGCAGCGCAGGGATGTACAATGAGCAGTTCTTC. It yields the protein CASSAGMYNEQFF.

At least ten counts were recorded for this clonotype. This chain joins TRBV4-3 and TRBJ1-1, with a weak D call TRBD1 (5 bases). V lost 4 bases to trimming and J lost 2 bases, with 17 bases between them. From germline, CDR1 is LGHNA and CDR2 YSLEER. CDR3 length: 16 residues. The CDR3 DNA sequence: TGCGCCAGCAGCCCATCTCTAACAGGCGAAAACACTGAAGCTTTCTTT. Its translation is CASSPSLTGENTEAFF.

This clonotype was seen ten or more times. V usage is TRBV5-6 and J usage is TRBJ1-1, with D uncertain. The CDR3 has 13 residues. V lost 0 bases, J lost 5 bases, and 8 bases lay in between. Germline V gene data show CDR1 as SGHDT and CDR2 as YYEEEE. The CDR3 sequence is CASSLAVTTEAFF. DNA of the CDR3: TGTGCCAGCAGCTTGGCCGTAACGACTGAAGCTTTCTTT.

This clonotype was found many times. The V and J genes are TRBV25-1 and TRBJ2-1, with a weak D call TRBD2 (5 bases). V lost 7 bases, J lost 2 bases, and 18 bases lay in between. CDR1 is MGHDK, CDR2 SYGVNS, per germline. This CDR3 comprises 16 residues. The CDR3 nucleotides are TGTGCCAGCATGGGAGTCGGAGCGAGTACCTACAATGAGCAGTTCTTC. Translating gives CASMGVGASTYNEQFF.

This clonotype was counted many times. V is TRBV6-4 and J is TRBJ2-1; D remains unclear. The ends were cut back, 4 bases at V and 8 bases at J, with 18 bases in the middle. The CDR3 runs 15 residues. Germline V gene sequence: CDR1 MRHNA, CDR2 SNTAGT. This CDR3 reads CASSGTETSSDEQFF. In nucleotides, the CDR3 is TGTGCCAGCAGTGGGACCGAAACGTCCTCCGATGAGCAGTTCTTC.

This clonotype showed up many times. The V and J genes are TRBV5-5 and TRBJ1-5; D perhaps matches TRBD1 (5 bases). V lost 4 bases to trimming and J lost 2 bases, with 16 bases between them. Germline lookup yields CDR1 SGHKS and CDR2 YYEKEE (reference sequence). The CDR3 contains 16 residues. The CDR3 here is CASSRFFGGGNQPQHF. The CDR3, as DNA: TGTGCCAGCAGCAGATTCTTTGGGGGAGGCAATCAGCCCCAGCATTTT. The full variable domain, completed using reference TRBV5-5 and TRBJ1-5, is DAGVTQSPTHLIKTRGQQVTLRCSPISGHKSVSWYQQVLGQGPQFIFQYYEKEERGRGNFPDRFSARQFPNYSSELNVNALLLGDSALYLCASSRFFGGGNQPQHFGDGTRLSIL.

This clonotype was seen repeatedly, ten times or more. The CDR3 nucleotides read TGTGCCAGCAGCTTAACGCCCAAAAACATTCAGTACTTC. Translating gives CASSLTPKNIQYF. The rearrangement links TRBV7-3 to TRBJ2-4; D unresolved. This CDR3 spans 13 amino acids. The V gene lost 0 bases and the J gene lost 2 bases, with 2 bases spanning the gap. From germline, CDR1 is SGHTA and CDR2 FQGTGA.

This clonotype has ten or more counts. The rearrangement links TRBV12-3 or TRBV12-4 to TRBJ1-5; D call uncertain. The CDR3 is 15 amino acids. V lost 6 bases and J 5 bases, leaving 17 bases between the germline ends. The CDR3: CASSHLLGLDQPQHF. The CDR3 DNA reads TGTGCCAGCAGCCACCTACTTGGGTTGGATCAGCCCCAGCATTTT.

In this sample, this clonotype turned up many times. This chain connects TRBV25-1 to TRBJ1-4; TRBD1 agrees at 8 bases. The CDR3 is made up of 16 amino acids. Per the germline V gene, CDR1 is MGHDK and CDR2 is SYGVNS. V shed 3 bases and J 3 bases; nucleotides not matched to a gene: 6. The CDR3 sequence: CASSDNRGYPNEKLFF. The CDR3, as DNA: TGTGCCAGCAGTGATAACAGGGGGTATCCTAATGAAAAACTGTTTTTT.

This clonotype has ten or more counts. The V gene is TRBV28, the J gene TRBJ2-7; D uncertain. CDR1 is MDHEN, CDR2 SYDVKM, per germline. V shed 1 base and J shed 2 bases, with 15 bases lying between them. CDR3 length: 16 residues. CDR3 DNA: TGTGCCAGCAGTTTATCCGTAGACCGTCCGACCTACGAGCAGTACTTC. Translating it yields CASSLSVDRPTYEQYF.

This chain links TRBV10-3 with TRBJ1-6; 8 positions agree with TRBD1. The CDR3 consists of 15 residues. V lost 2 bases, J lost 6 bases, and 3 bases stayed unmatched. CDR1 and CDR2 from the germline V gene are ENHRY and SYGVKD. The CDR3 reads CAISEDRGGNSPLHF. CDR3 in DNA: TGTGCCATCAGTGAGGACAGGGGCGGTAATTCACCCCTCCACTTT.

This clonotype was found many times. The rearrangement links TRBV18 to TRBJ1-1, with D possibly matching TRBD1 (6 bases). The germline CDR1 and CDR2 sequences are KGHSH and LQKENI. V was trimmed by 2 bases and J by 3 bases, leaving 10 bases between them. This CDR3 has 14 residues. The CDR3 loop is CASSPWAGDTEAFF. The CDR3 DNA sequence: TGTGCCAGCTCACCATGGGCAGGGGACACTGAAGCTTTCTTT.

This clonotype was counted at least ten times. The CDR3 nucleotides are TGTGCCAGCAGCCAAGAGGGGGACAGCTATGGCTACACCTTC. It codes for CASSQEGDSYGYTF. This chain links TRBV4-2 with TRBJ1-2; 7 bases align to TRBD1. This CDR3 region has 14 residues. Germline V gene lookup returns CDR1 LGHNA and CDR2 YNFKEQ. The V segment lost 0 bases and the J segment 4 bases; nucleotides outside the gene matches: 2.

This clonotype occurred many times. The chain uses TRBV20-1 and TRBJ1-2, with a tentative D call TRBD1 (6 bases). The V gene lost 4 bases and the J gene lost 8 bases, with 14 bases spanning the gap. The CDR3 sequence is 12 residues long. The germline V gene encodes CDR1 DFQATT and CDR2 SNEGSKA (reference sequence). CDR3 bases: TGCAGTGCTATTATTGGACAGCACGGCTACACCTTC. Amino acids: CSAIIGQHGYTF.

In this sample, this clonotype turned up many times. The J gene is TRBJ1-5, the V gene TRBV5-8; D is perhaps TRBD1 (6 bases). V lost 3 bases and J lost 0, with 16 bases in between. This CDR3 is 17 amino acids long. Per the germline V gene, CDR1 is SGHTS and CDR2 is YDEGEE. The CDR3 sequence: CASSSHDDRFSNQPQHF. The DNA of the CDR3 is TGTGCCAGCAGCTCGCATGACGACAGGTTTAGCAATCAGCCCCAGCATTTT.

This clonotype was counted ten times or more. J is TRBJ2-7 and V is TRBV10-3; D not resolved. From germline, CDR1 is ENHRY and CDR2 SYGVKD. The CDR3 contains 12 residues. The V gene lost 11 bases and the J gene lost 2 bases, with 13 bases spanning the gap. The CDR3 here is CASGRGAYEQYF. The CDR3 region has the DNA TGTGCCTCCGGGCGCGGAGCCTACGAGCAGTACTTC.

This clonotype was counted many times. The chain couples TRBV11-2 to TRBJ2-7, with 7 bases aligning to TRBD1. This CDR3 comprises 16 residues. Germline CDR1 and CDR2: SGHAT and FQNNGV. V shed 1 base and J 3 bases; nucleotides not matched to a gene: 9. The DNA for the CDR3 is TGTGCCAGCAGCTTAGCCCTCTCGACAGGGTTCTACGAGCAGTACTTC. It specifies CASSLALSTGFYEQYF.

There are many counts of this clonotype. V usage is TRBV27 and J usage is TRBJ2-2; no clear D gene. The V and J ends lost 1 base and 1 base respectively, with 13 bases between them. CDR1 and CDR2 from the germline V gene are MNHEY and SMNVEV (reference sequence). The CDR3 length is 17 residues. The CDR3 coding sequence is TGTGCCAGCAGTTTATACAGTCGACCCATGAACACCGGGGAGCTGTTTTTT. This sequence encodes CASSLYSRPMNTGELFF.

This clonotype was seen ten or more times. The V call is TRBV5-1, the J call TRBJ2-5; maybe TRBD2 (5 bases). The V and J ends lost 0 bases and 4 bases respectively, with 10 bases between them. The CDR3 loop spans 14 amino acids. Germline CDR1 reads SGHRS; CDR2 reads YFSETQ. DNA for the CDR3: TGCGCCAGCAGCTTGGTAACGGGGAGAGAGACCCAGTACTTC. Its translation is CASSLVTGRETQYF.

This clonotype was recorded at least ten times. The chain employs TRBV5-1 and TRBJ2-1, with 8 nucleotides matching TRBD2. CDR3 length equals 15 residues. Germline V gene lookup returns CDR1 SGHRS and CDR2 YFSETQ. The junction had 9 bases not matched to a gene; V was cut back by 2 bases and J by 8 bases. The CDR3 bases are TGCGCCAGCAGCTTAAGCGGGAGAGTTTTTGATGAGCAGTTCTTC. It translates to CASSLSGRVFDEQFF.

This clonotype occurred many times. The V call is TRBV5-1, the J call TRBJ2-7; 8 bases agree with TRBD1. This CDR3 has 15 residues. The V segment lost 3 bases and the J segment 1 base; nucleotides outside the gene matches: 6. CDR1 and CDR2 (germline): SGHRS, YFSETQ. CDR3 nucleotide sequence: TGCGCCAGCAGCTCGAGCTGGACAGGGTCCTACGAGCAGTACTTC. Residues: CASSSSWTGSYEQYF.

This clonotype was picked up many times. The chain recombines TRBV7-2 with TRBJ2-1; 11 nucleotides align to TRBD2. Germline CDR1 reads SGHTA; CDR2 reads FQGNSA. Losses at the gene ends were 4 bases for V and 5 bases for J; bases not matched to a gene: 19. This CDR3 has 20 residues. The chain's CDR3 is CASSSRISLAGASRNNEQFF. The CDR3 DNA sequence: TGTGCCAGCAGCTCACGGATTTCACTAGCGGGGGCCTCGAGGAACAATGAGCAGTTCTTC.

This clonotype appeared many times. The chain recombines TRBV29-1 with TRBJ1-2, with D uncertain. CDR3 length equals 11 residues. Germline CDR1 SQVTM, CDR2 ANQGSEA. CDR3 in amino acids: CAVNANYGYTF. CDR3 in DNA: TGCGCAGTTAACGCCAACTATGGCTACACCTTC.

This clonotype has ten or more counts. The chain links TRBV11-2 to TRBJ2-1; 9 nucleotides align to TRBD2. The germline V gene encodes CDR1 SGHAT and CDR2 FQNNGV. Trimming cost V 1 base and J 5 bases; bases outside gene matches: 9. The CDR3 consists of 17 residues. In DNA form, the CDR3 reads TGTGCCAGCAGCTTAGGGGTAGCGGGAGCGGTCCACAATGAGCAGTTCTTC. Encoded protein: CASSLGVAGAVHNEQFF.

This clonotype was picked up many times. The genes are TRBV20-1 and TRBJ1-1, with a tentative D call TRBD1 (5 bases). Trimming cost V 0 bases and J 4 bases, with 15 bases left between them. The CDR3 has 15 amino acids. Per germline, CDR1 DFQATT and CDR2 SNEGSKA (reference sequence). CDR3 amino acids: CSARDLGTTGTEAFF. The CDR3 region has the DNA TGCAGTGCTAGAGATCTGGGGACTACGGGCACTGAAGCTTTCTTT.

This clonotype showed up many times. This rearrangement joins TRBV9 to TRBJ1-2; 9 nucleotides match TRBD1. Germline values: CDR1 SGDLS, CDR2 YYNGEE. J gave up 2 bases and V 5 bases, and 7 bases lay outside the gene matches. The CDR3 has 15 amino acids. The CDR3 spells CASRPRTGENYGYTF. The CDR3 nucleotides are TGTGCCAGCAGACCCAGGACAGGGGAGAACTATGGCTACACCTTC.